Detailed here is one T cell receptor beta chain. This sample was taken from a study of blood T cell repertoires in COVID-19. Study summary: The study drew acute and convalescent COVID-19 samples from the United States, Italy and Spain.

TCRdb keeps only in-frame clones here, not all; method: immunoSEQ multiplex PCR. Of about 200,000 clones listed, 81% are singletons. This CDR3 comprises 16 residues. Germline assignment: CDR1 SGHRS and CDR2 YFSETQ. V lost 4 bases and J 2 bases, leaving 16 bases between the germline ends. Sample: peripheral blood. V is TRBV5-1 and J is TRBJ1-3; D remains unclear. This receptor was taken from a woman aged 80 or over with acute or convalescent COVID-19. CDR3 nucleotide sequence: TGCGCCAGCAGCGTCGGCGGCGGTCAAACTGGAAACACCATATATTTT. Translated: CASSVGGGQTGNTIYF.